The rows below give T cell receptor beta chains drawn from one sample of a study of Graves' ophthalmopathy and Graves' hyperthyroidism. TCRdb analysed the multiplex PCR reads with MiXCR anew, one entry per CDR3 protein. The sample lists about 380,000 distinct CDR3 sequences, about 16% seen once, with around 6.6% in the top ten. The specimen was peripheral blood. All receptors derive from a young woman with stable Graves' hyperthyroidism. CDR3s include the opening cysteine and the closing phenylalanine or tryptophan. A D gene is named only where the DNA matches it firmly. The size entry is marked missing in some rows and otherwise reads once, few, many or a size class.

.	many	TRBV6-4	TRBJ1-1	CASSDELNTEAFF	TGTGCCAGCAGTGACGAATTGAACACTGAAGCTTTCTTT
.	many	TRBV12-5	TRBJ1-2	CASGFLAGPSDGYTF	TGTGCTAGTGGTTTTCTTGCAGGACCCTCGGATGGCTACACCTTC
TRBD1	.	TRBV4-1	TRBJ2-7	CASSHPGQTVYEQYF	TGCGCCAGCAGCCACCCGGGACAGACCGTCTACGAGCAGTACTTC
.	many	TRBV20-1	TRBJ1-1	CSASSPGVTEAFF	TGCAGTGCTAGTAGCCCGGGAGTCACTGAAGCTTTCTTT
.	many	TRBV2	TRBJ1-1	CASTQMGEDSAFF	TGTGCCAGCACTCAGATGGGGGAGGATAGTGCTTTCTTT
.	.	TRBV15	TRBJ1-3	CATSRDWKGSGNTIYF	TGTGCCACCAGCAGAGATTGGAAAGGGTCTGGAAACACCATATATTTT
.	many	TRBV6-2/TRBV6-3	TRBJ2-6	CASSPIPNGRPSGANVLTF	TGTGCCAGCAGTCCTATCCCCAACGGTCGGCCATCTGGGGCCAACGTCCTGACTTTC
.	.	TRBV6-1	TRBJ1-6	CASRGDSHNNSPLHF	TGTGCCAGCAGGGGAGACAGTCACAATAATTCACCCCTCCACTTT
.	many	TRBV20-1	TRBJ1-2	CSAREQGTNYGYTF	TGCAGTGCTAGAGAACAGGGAACCAACTATGGCTACACCTTC
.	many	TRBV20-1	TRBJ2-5	CSAPLLNWRSGETQYF	TGCAGTGCCCCGCTGCTAAACTGGAGGTCGGGAGAGACCCAGTACTTC
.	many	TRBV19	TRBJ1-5	CASSPTEYSNQPQHF	TGTGCCAGTAGTCCGACAGAGTATAGCAATCAGCCCCAGCATTTT
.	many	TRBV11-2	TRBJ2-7	CASSLAGIEQYF	TGTGCCAGCAGCTTAGCAGGGATTGAGCAGTACTTC
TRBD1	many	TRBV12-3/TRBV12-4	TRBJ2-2	CASSGDRVTGELFF	TGTGCCAGCAGTGGGGACAGGGTCACCGGGGAGCTGTTTTTT
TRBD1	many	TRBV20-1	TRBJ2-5	CSARATGKETQYF	TGCAGTGCTAGAGCGACAGGGAAAGAGACCCAGTACTTC
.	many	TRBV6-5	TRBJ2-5	CASSYSGGGVARETQYF	TGTGCCAGCAGTTACTCTGGAGGTGGGGTAGCGCGGGAGACCCAGTACTTC
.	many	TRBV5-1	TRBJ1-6	CASSLEADSPLHF	TGCGCCAGCAGCTTGGAAGCCGATTCACCCCTCCACTTT
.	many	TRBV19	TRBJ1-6	CASTRDPYNSPLHF	TGTGCCAGTACCAGAGATCCTTATAATTCACCCCTCCACTTT
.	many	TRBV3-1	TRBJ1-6	CASSQEDPKASPLHF	TGTGCCAGCAGCCAAGAAGACCCGAAGGCTTCACCCCTCCACTTT
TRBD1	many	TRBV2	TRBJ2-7	CASSEWDRGAYEQYF	TGTGCCAGCAGTGAATGGGACAGGGGAGCCTACGAGCAGTACTTC
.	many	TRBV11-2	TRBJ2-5	CASASSRGTQYF	TGTGCCAGCGCTAGCAGCCGGGGGACCCAGTACTTC
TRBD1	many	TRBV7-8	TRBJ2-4	CASSFPTGEFGVENIQYF	TGTGCCAGCAGCTTCCCGACAGGGGAGTTCGGTGTTGAAAACATTCAGTACTTC
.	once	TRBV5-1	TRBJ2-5	CASSLGTTNRETQYF	TGCGCCAGCAGCTTGGGGACAACAAATAGAGAGACCCAGTACTTC
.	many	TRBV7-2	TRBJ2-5	CASSLGGAAQETQYF	TGTGCCAGCAGCTTGGGCGGGGCAGCCCAAGAGACCCAGTACTTC
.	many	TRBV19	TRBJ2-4	CASTSSNIQYF	TGTGCCAGTACCAGCTCAAACATTCAGTACTTC
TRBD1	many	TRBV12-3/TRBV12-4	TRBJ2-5	CASSLGQGEETQYF	TGTGCCAGCAGTTTGGGACAGGGAGAAGAGACCCAGTACTTC
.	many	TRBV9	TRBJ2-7	CASSVVGDRREQYF	TGTGCCAGCAGCGTAGTTGGGGATAGGCGCGAGCAGTACTTC
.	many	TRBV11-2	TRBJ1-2	CASNLGGHGYTF	TGTGCCAGCAACCTAGGGGGGCATGGCTACACCTTC
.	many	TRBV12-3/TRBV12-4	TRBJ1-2	CASSFLALEGYTF	TGTGCCAGCAGTTTCTTGGCCCTGGAGGGCTACACCTTC
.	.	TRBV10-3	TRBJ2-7	CASRPTGRAREQYF	TGTGCCAGCAGACCGACAGGGAGGGCACGCGAGCAGTACTTC
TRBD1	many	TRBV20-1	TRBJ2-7	CSARNNRGPYEQYF	TGCAGTGCTCGGAATAACAGGGGGCCTTACGAGCAGTACTTC
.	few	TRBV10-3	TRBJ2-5	CAISGGRRGETQYF	TGTGCCATCAGTGGGGGACGCCGTGGGGAGACCCAGTACTTC
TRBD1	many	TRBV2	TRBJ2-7	CASSEGTGLEQYF	TGTGCCAGCAGTGAAGGGACAGGGCTCGAGCAGTACTTC
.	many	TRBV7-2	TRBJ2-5	CASSSTSAQETQYF	TGTGCCAGCAGCTCTACCTCGGCTCAAGAGACCCAGTACTTC
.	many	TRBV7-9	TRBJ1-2	CASSLGDPGYTF	TGTGCCAGCAGCTTAGGAGACCCTGGCTACACCTTC
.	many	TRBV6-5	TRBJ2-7	CASSFTEDEQYF	TGTGCCAGCAGTTTTACTGAGGACGAGCAGTACTTC
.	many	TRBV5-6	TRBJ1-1	CASSFQSAARKNTEAFF	TGTGCCAGCAGCTTTCAGTCTGCGGCGAGAAAGAACACTGAAGCTTTCTTT
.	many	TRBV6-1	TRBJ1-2	CASSEGPGASHTF	TGTGCCAGCAGTGAGGGCCCAGGGGCGTCTCACACCTTC
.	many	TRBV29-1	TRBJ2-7	CSALMAATHSYEQYF	TGCAGCGCTTTGATGGCGGCCACCCACTCCTACGAGCAGTACTTC
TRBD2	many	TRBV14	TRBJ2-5	CASSQDTVAGQETQYF	TGTGCCAGCAGCCAAGACACGGTAGCGGGGCAAGAGACCCAGTACTTC
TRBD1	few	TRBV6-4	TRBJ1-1	CARRAMTGNAEAFF	TGTGCCCGACGGGCGATGACAGGGAACGCTGAAGCTTTCTTT
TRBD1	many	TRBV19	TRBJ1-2	CASSIGAGGLGGYTF	TGTGCCAGTAGCATTGGGGCAGGGGGTCTGGGAGGCTACACCTTC
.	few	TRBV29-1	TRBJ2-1	CSVDGTYNEQFF	TGCAGCGTTGACGGGACCTACAATGAGCAGTTCTTC
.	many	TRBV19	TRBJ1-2	CASTTAGGVYGYTF	TGTGCCAGTACCACCGCGGGGGGCGTCTATGGCTACACCTTC
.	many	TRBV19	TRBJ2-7	CASSISPTSSYEQYF	TGTGCCAGTAGTATTAGCCCCACCTCCTCCTACGAGCAGTACTTC
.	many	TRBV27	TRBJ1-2	CATTDTGGNGGYTF	TGTGCCACCACTGATACCGGGGGAAATGGTGGCTACACCTTC
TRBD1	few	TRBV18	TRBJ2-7	CASSPRDREAYEQYF	TGTGCCAGCTCACCCCGGGACAGGGAGGCCTACGAGCAGTACTTC
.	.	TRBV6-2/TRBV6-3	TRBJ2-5	CASSYGQGRRETQYF	TGTGCCAGCAGTTACGGTCAGGGGAGGCGAGAGACCCAGTACTTC
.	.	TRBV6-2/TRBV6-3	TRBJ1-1	CASSLLNVLRMNTEAFF	TGTGCCAGCAGCTTATTAAACGTTCTGAGGATGAACACTGAAGCTTTCTTT
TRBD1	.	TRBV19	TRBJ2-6	CASKEVQGATGANVLTF	TGTGCCAGTAAAGAAGTACAGGGGGCTACTGGGGCCAACGTCCTGACTTTC
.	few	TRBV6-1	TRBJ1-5	CASSRRDSNQPQHF	TGTGCCAGCAGCCGACGGGATAGCAATCAGCCCCAGCATTTT
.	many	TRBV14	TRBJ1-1	CASSPMGGGGMNTEAFF	TGTGCCAGCAGCCCTATGGGGGGGGGCGGAATGAACACTGAAGCTTTCTTT
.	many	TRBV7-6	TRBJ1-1	CASSLVRQSEAFF	TGTGCCAGCAGCTTAGTGAGGCAGTCTGAAGCTTTCTTT
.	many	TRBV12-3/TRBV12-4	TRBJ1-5	CASSLALGNQQPQHF	TGTGCCAGCAGTTTAGCGCTAGGGAATCAGCAGCCCCAGCATTTT
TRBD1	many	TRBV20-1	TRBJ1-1	CSAAAGQGSEAFF	TGCAGTGCCGCCGCGGGACAGGGGTCTGAAGCTTTCTTT
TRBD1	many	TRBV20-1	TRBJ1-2	CSARGDRGTNYGYTF	TGCAGTGCTAGGGGGGACAGGGGTACTAACTATGGCTACACCTTC
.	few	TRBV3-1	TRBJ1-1	CASSQVRGGNTEAFF	TGTGCCAGCAGCCAAGTAAGGGGGGGGAACACTGAAGCTTTCTTT
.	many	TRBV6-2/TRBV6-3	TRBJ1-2	CASSYPTDGYTF	TGTGCCAGCAGTTACCCGACAGATGGCTACACCTTC
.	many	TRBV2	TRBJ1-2	CASSEGTRHYGYTF	TGTGCCAGCAGTGAGGGCACGAGGCACTATGGCTACACCTTC
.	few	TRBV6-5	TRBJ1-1	CASSYSASRSTEAFF	TGTGCCAGCAGTTACTCTGCGTCGAGGAGCACTGAAGCTTTCTTT
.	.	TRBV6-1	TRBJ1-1	CASGRDPMNTEACF	TGTGCCAGCGGACGGGACCCAATGAACACTGAAGCTTGCTTT